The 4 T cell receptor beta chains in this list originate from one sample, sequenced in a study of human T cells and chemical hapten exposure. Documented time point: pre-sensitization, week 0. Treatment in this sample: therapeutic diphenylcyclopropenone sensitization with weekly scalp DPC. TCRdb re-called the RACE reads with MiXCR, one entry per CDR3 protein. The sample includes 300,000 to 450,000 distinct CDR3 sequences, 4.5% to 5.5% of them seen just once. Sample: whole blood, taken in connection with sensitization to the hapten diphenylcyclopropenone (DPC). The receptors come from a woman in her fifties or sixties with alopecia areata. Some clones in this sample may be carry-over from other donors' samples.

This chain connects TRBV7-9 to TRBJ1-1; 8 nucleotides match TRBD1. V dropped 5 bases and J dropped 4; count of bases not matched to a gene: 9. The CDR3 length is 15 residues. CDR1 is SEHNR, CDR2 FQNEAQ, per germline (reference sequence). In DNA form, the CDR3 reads TGTGCCAGCAGCCCCCGGACAGGGAGAACCACTGAAGCTTTCTTT. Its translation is CASSPRTGRTTEAFF.

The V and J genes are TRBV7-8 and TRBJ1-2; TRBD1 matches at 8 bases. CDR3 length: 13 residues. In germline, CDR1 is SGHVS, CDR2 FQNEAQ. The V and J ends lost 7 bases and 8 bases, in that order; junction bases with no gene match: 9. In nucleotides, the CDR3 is TGTGCCAGCAACCCACAGGGGGAAAACGGCTACACCTTC. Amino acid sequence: CASNPQGENGYTF.

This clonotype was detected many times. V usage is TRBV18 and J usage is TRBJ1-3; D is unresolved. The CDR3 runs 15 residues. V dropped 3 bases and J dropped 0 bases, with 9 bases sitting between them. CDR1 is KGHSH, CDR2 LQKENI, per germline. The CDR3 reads CASSPIDTSGNTIYF. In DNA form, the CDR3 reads TGTGCCAGCTCACCGATCGACACCTCTGGAAACACCATATATTTT. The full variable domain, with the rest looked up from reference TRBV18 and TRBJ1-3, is NAGVMQNPRHLVRRRGQEARLRCSPMKGHSHVYWYRQLPEEGLKFMVYLQKENIIDESGMPKERFSAEFPKEGPSILRIQQVVRGDSAAYFCASSPIDTSGNTIYFGEGSWLTVV.

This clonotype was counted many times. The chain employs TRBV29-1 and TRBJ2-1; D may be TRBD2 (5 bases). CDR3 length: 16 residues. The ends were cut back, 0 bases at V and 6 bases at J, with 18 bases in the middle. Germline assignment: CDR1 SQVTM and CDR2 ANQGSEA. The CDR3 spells CSVEDRVREPINEQFF. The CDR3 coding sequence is TGCAGCGTTGAAGATAGAGTGAGGGAGCCGATCAATGAGCAGTTCTTC.